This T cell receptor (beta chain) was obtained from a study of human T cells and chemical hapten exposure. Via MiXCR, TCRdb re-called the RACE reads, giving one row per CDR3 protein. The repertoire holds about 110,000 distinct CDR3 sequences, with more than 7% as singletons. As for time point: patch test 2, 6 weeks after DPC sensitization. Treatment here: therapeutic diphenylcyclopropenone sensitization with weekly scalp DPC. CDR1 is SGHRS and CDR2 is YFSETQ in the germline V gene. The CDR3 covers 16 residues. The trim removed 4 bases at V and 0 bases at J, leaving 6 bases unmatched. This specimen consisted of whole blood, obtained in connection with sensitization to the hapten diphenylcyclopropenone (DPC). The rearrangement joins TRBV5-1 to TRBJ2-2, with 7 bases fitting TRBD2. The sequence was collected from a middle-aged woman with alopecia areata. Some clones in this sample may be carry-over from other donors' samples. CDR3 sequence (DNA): TGCGCCAGCAGCGGCTCTAGCGGCTCGAACACCGGGGAGCTGTTTTTT. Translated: CASSGSSGSNTGELFF.